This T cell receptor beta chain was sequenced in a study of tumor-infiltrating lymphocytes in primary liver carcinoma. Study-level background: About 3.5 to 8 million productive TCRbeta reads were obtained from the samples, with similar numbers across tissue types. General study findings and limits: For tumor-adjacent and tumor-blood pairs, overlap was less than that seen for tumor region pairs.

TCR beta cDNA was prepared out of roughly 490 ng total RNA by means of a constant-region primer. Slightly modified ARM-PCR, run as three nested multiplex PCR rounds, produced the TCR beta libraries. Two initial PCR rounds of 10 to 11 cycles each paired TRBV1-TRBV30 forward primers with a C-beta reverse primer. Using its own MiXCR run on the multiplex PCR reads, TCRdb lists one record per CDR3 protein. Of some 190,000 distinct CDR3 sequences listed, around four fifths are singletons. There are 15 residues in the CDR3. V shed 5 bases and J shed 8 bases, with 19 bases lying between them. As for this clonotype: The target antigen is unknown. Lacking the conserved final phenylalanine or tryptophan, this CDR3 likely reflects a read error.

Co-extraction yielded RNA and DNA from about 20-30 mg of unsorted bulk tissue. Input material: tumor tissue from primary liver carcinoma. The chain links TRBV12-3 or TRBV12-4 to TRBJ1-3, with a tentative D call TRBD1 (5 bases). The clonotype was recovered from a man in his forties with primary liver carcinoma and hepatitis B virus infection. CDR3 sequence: CASSRAAEGRHTIYY. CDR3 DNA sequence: TGTGCCAGCAGTCGTGCAGCGGAGGGGAGGCACACCATATATTAT.